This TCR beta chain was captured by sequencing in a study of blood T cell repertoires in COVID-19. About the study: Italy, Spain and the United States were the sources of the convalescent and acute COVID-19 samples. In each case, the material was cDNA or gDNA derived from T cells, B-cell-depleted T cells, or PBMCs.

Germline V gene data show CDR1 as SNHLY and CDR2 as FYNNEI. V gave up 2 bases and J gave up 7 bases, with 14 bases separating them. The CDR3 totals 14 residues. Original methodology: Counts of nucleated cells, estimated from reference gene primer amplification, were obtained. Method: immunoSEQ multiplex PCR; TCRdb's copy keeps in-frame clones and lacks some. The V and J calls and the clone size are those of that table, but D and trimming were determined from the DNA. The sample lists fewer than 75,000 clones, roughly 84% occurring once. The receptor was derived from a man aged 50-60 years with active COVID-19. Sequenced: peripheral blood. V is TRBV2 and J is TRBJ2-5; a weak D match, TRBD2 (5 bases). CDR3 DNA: TGTGCCAGCAGTGAACAGGCGGGTTGGGGGACCCAGTACTTC. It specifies CASSEQAGWGTQYF.